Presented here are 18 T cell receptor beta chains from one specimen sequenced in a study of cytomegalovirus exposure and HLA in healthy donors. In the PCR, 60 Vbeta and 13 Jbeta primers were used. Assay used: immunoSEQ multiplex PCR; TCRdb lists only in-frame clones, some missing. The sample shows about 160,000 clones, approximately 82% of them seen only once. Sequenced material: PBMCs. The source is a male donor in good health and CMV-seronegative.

DNA of the CDR3: TGTGCCAGCAGCTTAGTCCCAGGTAGGAACACTGAAGCTTTCTTT. This codes for CASSLVPGRNTEAFF. The chain carries TRBV11-2 and TRBJ1-1, with D unresolved. Trimming stripped 1 base from V and 1 base from J, with 10 bases between. This CDR3 contains 15 residues. CDR1 and CDR2 (germline): SGHAT, FQNNGV.

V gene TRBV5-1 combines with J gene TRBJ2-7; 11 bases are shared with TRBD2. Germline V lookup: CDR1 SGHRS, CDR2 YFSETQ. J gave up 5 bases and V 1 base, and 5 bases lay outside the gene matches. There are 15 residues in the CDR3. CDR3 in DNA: TGCGCCAGCAGCTTGACTAGCGGGAGTCCCCACGAGCAGTACTTC. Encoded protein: CASSLTSGSPHEQYF.

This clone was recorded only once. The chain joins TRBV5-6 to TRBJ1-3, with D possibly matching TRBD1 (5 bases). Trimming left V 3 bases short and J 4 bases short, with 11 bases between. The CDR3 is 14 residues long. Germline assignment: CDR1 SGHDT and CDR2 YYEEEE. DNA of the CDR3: TGTGCCAGCAGCTCCTGGGGGAGGGGAAACACCATATATTTT. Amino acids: CASSSWGRGNTIYF.

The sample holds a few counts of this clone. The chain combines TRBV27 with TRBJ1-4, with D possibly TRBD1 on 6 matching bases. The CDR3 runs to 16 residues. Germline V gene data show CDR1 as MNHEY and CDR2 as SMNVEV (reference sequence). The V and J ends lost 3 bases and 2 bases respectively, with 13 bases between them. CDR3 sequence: CASSFVSGATNEKLFF. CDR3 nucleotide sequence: TGTGCCAGCAGTTTCGTTTCAGGGGCTACTAATGAAAAACTGTTTTTT.

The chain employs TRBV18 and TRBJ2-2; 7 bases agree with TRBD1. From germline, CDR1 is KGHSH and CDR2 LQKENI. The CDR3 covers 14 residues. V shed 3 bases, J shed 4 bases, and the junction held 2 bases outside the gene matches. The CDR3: CASSPTGFTGELFF. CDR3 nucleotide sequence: TGTGCCAGCTCACCGACAGGGTTCACCGGGGAGCTGTTTTTT.

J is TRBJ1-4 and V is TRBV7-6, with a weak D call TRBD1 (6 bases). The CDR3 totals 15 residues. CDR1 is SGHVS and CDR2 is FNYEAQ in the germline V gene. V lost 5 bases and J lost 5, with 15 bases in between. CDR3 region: CASSPSGTRNEKLFF. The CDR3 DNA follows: TGTGCCAGCAGCCCCAGCGGGACACGCAATGAAAAACTGTTTTTT.

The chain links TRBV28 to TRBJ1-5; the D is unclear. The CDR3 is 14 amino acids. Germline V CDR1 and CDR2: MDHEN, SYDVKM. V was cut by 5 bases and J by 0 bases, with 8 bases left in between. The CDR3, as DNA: TGTGCCAGCAGTGTGACATTTAGCAATCAGCCCCAGCATTTT. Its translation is CASSVTFSNQPQHF.

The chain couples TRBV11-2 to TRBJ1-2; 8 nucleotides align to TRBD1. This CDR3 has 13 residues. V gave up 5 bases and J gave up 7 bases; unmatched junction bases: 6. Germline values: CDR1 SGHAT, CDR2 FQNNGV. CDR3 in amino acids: CASSQDRVFGYTF. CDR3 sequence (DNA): TGTGCCAGCAGCCAGGACAGGGTGTTTGGCTACACCTTC.

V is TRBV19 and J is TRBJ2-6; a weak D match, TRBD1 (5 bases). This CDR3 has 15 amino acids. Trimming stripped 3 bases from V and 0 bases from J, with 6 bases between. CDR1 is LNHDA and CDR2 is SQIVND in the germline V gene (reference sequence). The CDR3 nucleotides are TGTGCCAGTAGTATGACAGCCTCTGGGGCCAACGTCCTGACTTTC. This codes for CASSMTASGANVLTF.

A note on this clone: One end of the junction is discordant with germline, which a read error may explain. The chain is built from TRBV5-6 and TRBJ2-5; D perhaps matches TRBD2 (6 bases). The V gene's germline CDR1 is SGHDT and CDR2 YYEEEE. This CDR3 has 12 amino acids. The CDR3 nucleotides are TGTGCCACCAGCCGGGGAGGACTGACCCAGTACTTC. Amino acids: CATSRGGLTQYF.

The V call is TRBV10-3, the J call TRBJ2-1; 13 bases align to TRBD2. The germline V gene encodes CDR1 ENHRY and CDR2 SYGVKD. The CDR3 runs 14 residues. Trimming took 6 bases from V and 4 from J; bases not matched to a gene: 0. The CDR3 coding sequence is TGTGCCATCAGGGGACTAGCGGGGTACAATGAGCAGTTCTTC. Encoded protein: CAIRGLAGYNEQFF.

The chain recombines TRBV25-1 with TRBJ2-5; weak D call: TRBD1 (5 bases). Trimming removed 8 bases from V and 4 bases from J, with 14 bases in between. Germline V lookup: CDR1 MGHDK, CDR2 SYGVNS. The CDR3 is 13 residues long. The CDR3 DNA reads TGTGCCAGCCAATCTCGACAGAGAGAGACCCAGTACTTC. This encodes CASQSRQRETQYF. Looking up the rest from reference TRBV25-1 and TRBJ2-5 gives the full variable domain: EADIYQTPRYLVIGTGKKITLECSQTMGHDKMYWYQQDPGMELHLIHYSYGVNSTEKGDLSSESTVSRIRTEHFPLTLESARPSHTSQYLCASQSRQRETQYFGPGTRLLVL.

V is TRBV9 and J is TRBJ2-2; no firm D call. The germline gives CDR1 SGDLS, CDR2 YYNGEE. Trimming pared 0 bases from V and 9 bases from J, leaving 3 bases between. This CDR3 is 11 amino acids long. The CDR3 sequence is CASSVARELFF. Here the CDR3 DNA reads TGTGCCAGCAGCGTAGCTCGGGAGCTGTTTTTT.

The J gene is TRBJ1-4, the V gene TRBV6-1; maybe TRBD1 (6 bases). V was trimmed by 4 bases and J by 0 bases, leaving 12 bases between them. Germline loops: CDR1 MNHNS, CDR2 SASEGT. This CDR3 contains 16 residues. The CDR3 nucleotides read TGTGCCAGCAGTGCACAGGGAGGGGCAACTAATGAAAAACTGTTTTTT. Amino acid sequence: CASSAQGGATNEKLFF.

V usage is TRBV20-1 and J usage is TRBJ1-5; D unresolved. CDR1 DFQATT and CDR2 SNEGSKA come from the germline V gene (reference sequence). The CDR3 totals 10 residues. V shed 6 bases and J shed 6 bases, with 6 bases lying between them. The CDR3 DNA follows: TGCAGTGCCGGGGTTCAGCCCCAGCATTTT. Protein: CSAGVQPQHF.

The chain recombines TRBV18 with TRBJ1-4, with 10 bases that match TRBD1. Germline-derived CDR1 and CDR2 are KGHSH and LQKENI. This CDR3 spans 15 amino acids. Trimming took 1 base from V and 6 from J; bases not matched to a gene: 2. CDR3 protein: CASSPRQGADEKLFF. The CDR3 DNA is TGTGCCAGCTCACCACGACAGGGGGCTGATGAAAAACTGTTTTTT.

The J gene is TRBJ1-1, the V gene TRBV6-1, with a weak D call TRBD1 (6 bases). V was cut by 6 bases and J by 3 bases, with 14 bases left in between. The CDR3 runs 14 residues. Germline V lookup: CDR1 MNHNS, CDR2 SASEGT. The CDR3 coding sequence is TGTGCCAGCAGGATACAGGGAGGGGACACTGAAGCTTTCTTT. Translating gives CASRIQGGDTEAFF.

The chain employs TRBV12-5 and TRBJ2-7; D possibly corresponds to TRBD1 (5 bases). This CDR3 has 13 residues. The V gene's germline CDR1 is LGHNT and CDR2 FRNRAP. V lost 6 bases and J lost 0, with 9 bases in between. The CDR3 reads CASGLDSSYEQYF. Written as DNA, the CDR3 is TGTGCTAGTGGCCTCGACAGCTCCTACGAGCAGTACTTC.